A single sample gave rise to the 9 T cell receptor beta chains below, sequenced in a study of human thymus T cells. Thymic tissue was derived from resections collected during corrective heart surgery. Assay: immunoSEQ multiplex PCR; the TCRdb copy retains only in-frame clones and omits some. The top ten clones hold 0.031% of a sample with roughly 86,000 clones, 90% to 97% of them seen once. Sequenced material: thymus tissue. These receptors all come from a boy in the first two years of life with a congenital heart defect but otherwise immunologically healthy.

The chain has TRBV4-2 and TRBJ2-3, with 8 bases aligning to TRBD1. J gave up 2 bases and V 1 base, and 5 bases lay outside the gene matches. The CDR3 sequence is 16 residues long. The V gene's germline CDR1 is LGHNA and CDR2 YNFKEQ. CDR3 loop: CASSQGVGQDTDTQYF. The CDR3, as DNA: TGTGCCAGCAGCCAAGGGGTGGGACAGGACACAGATACGCAGTATTTT.

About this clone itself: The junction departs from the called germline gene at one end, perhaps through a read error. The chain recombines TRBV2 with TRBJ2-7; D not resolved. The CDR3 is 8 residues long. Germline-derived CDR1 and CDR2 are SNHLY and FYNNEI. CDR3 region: CASNLENF. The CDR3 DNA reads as TGTGCCAGCAATCTAGAAAACTTC.

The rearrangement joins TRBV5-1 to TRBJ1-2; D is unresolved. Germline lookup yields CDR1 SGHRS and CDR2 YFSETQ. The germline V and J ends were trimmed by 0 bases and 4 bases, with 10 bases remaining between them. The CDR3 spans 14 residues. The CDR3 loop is CASSLVDGFYGYTF. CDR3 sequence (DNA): TGCGCCAGCAGCTTGGTTGACGGATTCTATGGCTACACCTTC.

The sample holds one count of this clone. The CDR3 DNA sequence: TGTGCCAGCAGTGAAAGACAGGGGGGTTCGGAGCAGTACTTC. Its translation is CASSERQGGSEQYF. The rearrangement joins TRBV25-1 to TRBJ2-7, with 9 nucleotides matching TRBD1. The CDR3 has 14 amino acids. With 2 bases clipped from V and 7 bases from J, the junction kept 6 bases outside the gene matches. In germline, CDR1 is MGHDK, CDR2 SYGVNS.

The CDR3 region has the DNA TGCGCCACCCGGGGGCTGGTTGGGCCAGATACGCAGTATTTT. This sequence encodes CATRGLVGPDTQYF. The gene calls are TRBV5-1 and TRBJ2-3; D could derive from TRBD1 or TRBD2 (6 bases each). The CDR3 has 14 residues. The germline CDR1 and CDR2 sequences are SGHRS and YFSETQ. V lost 9 bases and J lost 4, with 18 bases in between. Full variable domain (outside the CDR3, taken from reference TRBV5-1 and TRBJ2-3): KAGVTQTPRYLIKTRGQQVTLSCSPISGHRSVSWYQQTPGQGLQFLFEYFSETQRNKGNFPGRFSGRQFSNSRSEMNVSTLELGDSALYLCATRGLVGPDTQYFGPGTRLTVL.

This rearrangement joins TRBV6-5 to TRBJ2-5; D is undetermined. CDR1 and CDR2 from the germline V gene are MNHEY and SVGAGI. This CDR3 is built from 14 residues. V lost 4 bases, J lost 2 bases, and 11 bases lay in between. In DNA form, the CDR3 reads TGTGCCAGCAGTTTCGCCCCGGAGCAAGAGACCCAGTACTTC. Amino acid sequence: CASSFAPEQETQYF.

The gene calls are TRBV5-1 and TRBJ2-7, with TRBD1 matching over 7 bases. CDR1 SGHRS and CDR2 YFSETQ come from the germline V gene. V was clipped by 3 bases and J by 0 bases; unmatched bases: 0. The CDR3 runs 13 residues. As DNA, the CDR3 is TGCGCCAGCAGCTGGGACAGCTCCTACGAGCAGTACTTC. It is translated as CASSWDSSYEQYF.

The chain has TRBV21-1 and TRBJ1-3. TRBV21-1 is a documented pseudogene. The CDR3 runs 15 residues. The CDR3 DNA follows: TGTGCCAGCTCGAAAGGAGCCTATATTGGAAACACCATATATTTT. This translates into CASSKGAYIGNTIYF.

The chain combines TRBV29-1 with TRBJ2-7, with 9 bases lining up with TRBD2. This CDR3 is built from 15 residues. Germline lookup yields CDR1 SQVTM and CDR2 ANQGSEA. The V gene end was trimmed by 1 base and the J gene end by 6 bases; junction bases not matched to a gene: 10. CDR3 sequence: CSVEAWLAGRVEQYF. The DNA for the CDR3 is TGCAGCGTTGAAGCATGGCTAGCGGGGCGGGTCGAGCAGTACTTC.